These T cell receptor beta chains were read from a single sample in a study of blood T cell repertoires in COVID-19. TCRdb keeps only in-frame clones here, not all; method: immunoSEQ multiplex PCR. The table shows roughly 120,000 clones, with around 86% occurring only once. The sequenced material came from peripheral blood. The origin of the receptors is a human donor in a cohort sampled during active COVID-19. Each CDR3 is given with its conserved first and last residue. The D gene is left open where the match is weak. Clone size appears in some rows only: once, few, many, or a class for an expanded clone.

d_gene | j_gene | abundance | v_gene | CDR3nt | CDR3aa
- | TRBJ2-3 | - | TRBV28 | TGTGCCAGCAGTTTCGGTTTAAGGGGAGATACGCAGTATTTT | CASSFGLRGDTQYF
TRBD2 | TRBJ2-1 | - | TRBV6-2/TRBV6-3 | TGTGCCAGCAGTGTTCGACTAGCGGGGGGGGGAAATGAGCAGTTCTTC | CASSVRLAGGGNEQFF
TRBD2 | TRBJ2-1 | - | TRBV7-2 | TGTGCCAGCCGGGGGGAGGGGCCGACCAAGCAGTTCTTC | CASRGEGPTKQFF
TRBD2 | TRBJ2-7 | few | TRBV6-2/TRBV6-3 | TGTGCCAGCAGTTACTCGAATGAGGCGGGGGCCTACGAGCAGTACTTC | CASSYSNEAGAYEQYF
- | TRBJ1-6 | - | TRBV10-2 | TGCGCCAGCAGGCAGACTACGGTCGGGGATTCACCCCTCCACTTT | CASRQTTVGDSPLHF
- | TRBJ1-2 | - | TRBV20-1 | TGCAGTGCTAGTGCTACGACAGTCGGCTACACCTTC | CSASATTVGYTF
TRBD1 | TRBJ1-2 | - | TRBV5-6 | TGTGCCAGCAGCTCCGTCCCGGGACAGGGTAGTTACGGCTACACCTTC | CASSSVPGQGSYGYTF
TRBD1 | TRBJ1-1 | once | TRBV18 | TGTGCCAGCTCACCGACCAGGGGGCCCAACACTGAAGCTTTCTTT | CASSPTRGPNTEAFF
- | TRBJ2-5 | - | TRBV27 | TGTGCCAGCAGTTTTAGACAAGCAGAGACCCAGTACTTC | CASSFRQAETQYF
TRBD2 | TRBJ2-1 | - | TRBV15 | TGTGCCACCCTGGCTCGGGGGGACCACAATGAGCAGTTCTTC | CATLARGDHNEQFF
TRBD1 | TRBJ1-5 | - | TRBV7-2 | TGTGCCAGCAGCCGGGACAGGGGGAATCAGCCCCAGCATTTT | CASSRDRGNQPQHF
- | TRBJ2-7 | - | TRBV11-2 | TGTGCCAGCAGCTTAGGGGGCGGGGAATCCTACGAGCAGTACTTC | CASSLGGGESYEQYF
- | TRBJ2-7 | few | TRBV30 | TGTGCCTGGGACTACGGGATTTCCTACGAGCAGTACTTC | CAWDYGISYEQYF
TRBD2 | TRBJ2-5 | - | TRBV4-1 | TGCGCCAGCAGCCGGGGGACGGGGGGAAAGACCCAGTACTTC | CASSRGTGGKTQYF
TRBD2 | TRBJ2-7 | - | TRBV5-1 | TGCGCCAGCAGCTTGGCCTCTAGCGGGAGGGCCTACGAGCAGTACTTC | CASSLASSGRAYEQYF
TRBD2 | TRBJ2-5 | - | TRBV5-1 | TGCGCCAGCAGCAAGGGACTAGCGGGCACCTCCGGCGGGGAGACCCAGTACTTC | CASSKGLAGTSGGETQYF
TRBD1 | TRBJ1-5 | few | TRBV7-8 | TGTGCCAGCAGCATTAGCACAGGGGCACAGCCCCAGCATTTT | CASSISTGAQPQHF
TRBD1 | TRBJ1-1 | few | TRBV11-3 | TGTGCCAGCAGCCCTGGACAGGGGTATGGTGAAGCTTTCTTT | CASSPGQGYGEAFF
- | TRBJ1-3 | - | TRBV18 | TGTGCCAGCTCACCCGGGGTATCAAGCTCGAACACCATATATTTT | CASSPGVSSSNTIYF
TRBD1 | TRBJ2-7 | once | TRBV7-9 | TGTGCCGGCCAGAGACAGGGGGCCTACGAGCAGTACTTC | CAGQRQGAYEQYF
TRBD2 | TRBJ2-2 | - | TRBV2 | TGTGCCAGCAGTGGTAGCGGGAGTTTCGCCGGGGAGCTGTTTTTT | CASSGSGSFAGELFF
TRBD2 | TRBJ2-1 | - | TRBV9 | TGTGCCAGCCGGGGGACTAGCGGTGGTGAGCAGTTCTTC | CASRGTSGGEQFF
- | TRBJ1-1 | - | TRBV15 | TGTGCCACCAGCAGAGAAGGAGACCGCGACGCCACTGAAGCTTTCTTT | CATSREGDRDATEAFF
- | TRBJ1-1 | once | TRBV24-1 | TGTGCCACCAGTTCCAGGGGCATCGAGACTGAAGCTTTCTTT | CATSSRGIETEAFF
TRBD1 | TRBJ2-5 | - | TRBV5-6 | TGTGCCAGCAGCTCCCGGACAGGGGAAGAGACCCAGTACTTC | CASSSRTGEETQYF
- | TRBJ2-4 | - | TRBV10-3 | TGTGCCATCAGTGAAGGACAGCAAAACATTCAGTACTTC | CAISEGQQNIQYF
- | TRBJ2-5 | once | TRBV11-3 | TGTGCCAGCAGCGCCACAGGGGGGGACGGTGAGACCCAGTACTTC | CASSATGGDGETQYF
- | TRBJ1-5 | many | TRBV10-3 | TGTGCCATCAGCGGTAGCAATCAGCCCCAGCATTTT | CAISGSNQPQHF
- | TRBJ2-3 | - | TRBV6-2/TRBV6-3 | TGTGCCAGCAGTTACGGCGGGCAGAGCACAGATACGCAGTATTTT | CASSYGGQSTDTQYF
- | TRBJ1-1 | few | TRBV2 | TGTGCCAGCAGGCAGGGGCTGGGGACTGAAGCTTTCTTT | CASRQGLGTEAFF
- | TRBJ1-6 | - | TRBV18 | TGTGCCAGCTCGTCTAGCAACAATTCACCCCTCCACTTT | CASSSSNNSPLHF
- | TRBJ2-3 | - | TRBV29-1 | TGCAGCGTTGAAACAGGGTGGAACACAGATACGCAGTATTTT | CSVETGWNTDTQYF
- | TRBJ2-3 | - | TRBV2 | TGTGCCAGCAGGAGGGAACAGGGTAGCACAGATACGCAGTATTTT | CASRREQGSTDTQYF
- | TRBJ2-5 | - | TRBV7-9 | TGTGCCAGCAGCTCTCCCGGGGAATTCAAAGAGACCCAGTACTTC | CASSSPGEFKETQYF
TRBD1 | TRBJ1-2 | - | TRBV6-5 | TGTGCCAGCAGTTCCAGGGGGACTCACTATGGCTACACCTTC | CASSSRGTHYGYTF
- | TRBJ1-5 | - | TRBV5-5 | TGTGCCAGCAGGAGTATTCCAGGGGCTCAGCCCCAGCATTTT | CASRSIPGAQPQHF
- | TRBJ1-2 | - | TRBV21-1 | TGTGCCAGCAGCAATTTGACAGGGCCCTATGGCTACACCTTC | CASSNLTGPYGYTF
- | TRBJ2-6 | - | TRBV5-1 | TGCGCCAGCAGCTGGTACAGGTCCTCTGGGGCCAACGTCCTGACTTTC | CASSWYRSSGANVLTF
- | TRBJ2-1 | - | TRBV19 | TGTGCCACTGCGGGGCGCAGTGAGCAGTTCTTC | CATAGRSEQFF
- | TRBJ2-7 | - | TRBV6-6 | TGTGCCAGCAGTTACTCGCGGGGAGAGTCGTCCGAGCAGTACTTC | CASSYSRGESSEQYF
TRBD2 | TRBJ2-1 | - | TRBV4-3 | TGCGCCAGCAGCCAATTTACTGCGGGACTAGACAATGAGCAGTTCTTC | CASSQFTAGLDNEQFF
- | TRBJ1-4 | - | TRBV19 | TGTGCCAGTAGTATCGCTAGGGGCTCTAATGAAAAACTGTTTTTT | CASSIARGSNEKLFF
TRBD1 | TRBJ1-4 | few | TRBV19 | TGTGCCAGTAGTATCCCACGGACAGGGGGAGAAAAACTGTTTTTT | CASSIPRTGGEKLFF
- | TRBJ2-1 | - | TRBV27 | TGTGCCAGCAGTTTTTTGGAGCGGAATGAGCAGTTCTTC | CASSFLERNEQFF
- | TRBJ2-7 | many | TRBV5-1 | TGCGCCAGCAGCTTGGACCCGAGCTCCTACGAGCAGTACTTC | CASSLDPSSYEQYF
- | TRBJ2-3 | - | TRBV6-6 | TGTGCCAGCAGTTACTCGACGCAGGGATGGGATACGCAGTATTTT | CASSYSTQGWDTQYF
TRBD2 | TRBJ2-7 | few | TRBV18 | TGTGCCAGCTCATCACTAGCGGGAGGGCTGGACGAGCAGTACTTC | CASSSLAGGLDEQYF
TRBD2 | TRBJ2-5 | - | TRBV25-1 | TGTGCCAGCAGTGTACGGGAGGGCCCGGGGGAGACCCAGTACTTC | CASSVREGPGETQYF
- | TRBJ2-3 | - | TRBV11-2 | TGTGCCAGCAGAACCACTTGGAGAGATACGCAGTATTTT | CASRTTWRDTQYF
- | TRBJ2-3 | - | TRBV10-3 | TGTGCCATTAAAGGGGGAGTAGGGGCGGCAGATACGCAGTATTTT | CAIKGGVGAADTQYF
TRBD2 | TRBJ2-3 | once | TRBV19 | TGTGCCACCAGAGGGACTAGCGACACAGATACGCAGTATTTT | CATRGTSDTDTQYF